This T cell receptor (beta chain) comes out of a study of glioma-infiltrating T cells. As for the study in general: Sequencing aimed for 4.5- to 10-fold coverage of about 920,000 peripheral T cells.

CDR1 is SNHLY, CDR2 FYNNEI, per germline. This CDR3 is built from 14 residues. V lost 2 bases to trimming and J lost 4 bases; unmatched junction nucleotides: 4. Broader study findings: Non-neoplastic patients had below-expected tissue-blood divergence, while all gliomas exceeded expectation.

This clonotype was found a few times. As yet, its antigen is unknown. The iRepertoire nested amplicon-rescue multiplex PCR amplified TCR alpha and beta CDR3s from RNA. TCRdb reprocessed the multiplex PCR reads with MiXCR, giving one entry per CDR3 protein. This table has 300,000 to 400,000 distinct CDR3 sequences, roughly two fifths appearing once. The sequence was obtained from a human donor with low-grade glioma or glioblastoma, undergoing nonglioma brain surgery, or in good health (not recorded which). Source material: glioma tissue, nonneoplastic brain tissue, or PBMCs (not recorded which). The chain uses TRBV2 and TRBJ2-7; 8 bases are a match to TRBD2. The CDR3 sequence is CASSESGGRYEQYF. CDR3 in DNA: TGTGCCAGCAGTGAATCGGGGGGGCGATACGAGCAGTACTTC.